This T cell receptor beta chain was captured in a study of breast tumors, draining lymph nodes, adjacent tissues. Findings of the study overall: Compared with basal-like, luminal-like tumors shared significantly more repertoire with nontumor tissue. Data only fit, rather than demonstrated, lymph node origin of most tumor T cells. Compared with lymph nodes, tumors were less diverse; compared with nontumor tissue, more. Data fit most tumor T cells coming from lymph node, expanding in tumor.

Germline CDR1 and CDR2: SEHNR and FQNEAQ (reference sequence). CDR3 size: 17 residues. Remarks on this clonotype: The antigen is not known. A read error may account for a junction end that differs from germline.

The lymph nodes were axillary draining lymph nodes from breast cancer patients. TCRdb fed the multiplex PCR reads into MiXCR, producing one record per CDR3 protein. The sample yields more than 250,000 distinct CDR3 sequences, around 31% seen once. The clonotype originates from a female donor with breast cancer. Some clones in this sample may be carry-over from other donors' samples. Sequenced material: axillary lymph node tissue. V gene TRBV7-9 combines with J gene TRBJ1-6, with 12 bases identical to TRBD1. The DNA for the CDR3 is TGCGCCAGCAGCTCAAGGGACAGGGGGCGATATAATTCACCCCCCCACTTT. Residues: CASSSRDRGRYNSPPHF.